The 16 T cell receptor beta chains given below trace back to one sample, sequenced in a study of cytomegalovirus exposure and HLA in healthy donors. The PCR used 60 Vbeta and 13 Jbeta primers. TCRdb's table, derived via immunoSEQ multiplex PCR, lists solely in-frame clones and lacks some. The sample holds roughly 110,000 clones; roughly 80% are singletons and the top ten take about a fifth. The specimen was PBMCs. The receptor set was obtained from a man aged 30 to 39 in good health and CMV-seropositive.

The rearrangement links TRBV11-2 to TRBJ1-2, with TRBD1 matching over 9 bases. The CDR3 covers 15 residues. V trimming: 4 bases; J trimming: 4 bases; junction bases outside the gene matches: 7. CDR1 and CDR2 (germline): SGHAT, FQNNGV. The CDR3 loop is CASSSATGGGYGYTF. Here the CDR3 DNA reads TGTGCCAGCAGCTCAGCTACAGGGGGCGGCTATGGCTACACCTTC.

J is TRBJ1-2 and V is TRBV11-2; TRBD1 agrees at 8 bases. Per the germline V gene, CDR1 is SGHAT and CDR2 is FQNNGV. The CDR3 length is 13 residues. The V segment lost 2 bases and the J segment 5 bases; nucleotides outside the gene matches: 1. The CDR3 loop reads CASSLYRGYGYTF. The DNA of the CDR3 is TGTGCCAGCAGCTTATACAGGGGGTATGGCTACACCTTC.

The DNA for the CDR3 is TGTGCCAGTAGTATGGGAGGGGGGCAGTCCCACGAGCAGTACTTC. Its protein is CASSMGGGQSHEQYF. The chain links TRBV19 to TRBJ2-7; D is perhaps TRBD2 (7 bases). V was pared by 3 bases and J by 5 bases, with 17 bases between. Germline-derived CDR1 and CDR2 are LNHDA and SQIVND (reference sequence). The CDR3 totals 15 residues.

The chain has TRBV5-1 and TRBJ1-1, with D possibly matching TRBD1 (5 bases). V lost 10 bases and J lost 1, with 11 bases in between. CDR3 length equals 12 residues. Germline assignment: CDR1 SGHRS and CDR2 YFSETQ. The CDR3 DNA reads TGCGCCGGGGGAGGAGGGAACACTGAAGCTTTCTTT. Translating it yields CAGGGGNTEAFF.

This chain links TRBV4-1 with TRBJ2-1; no firm D call. The CDR3 has 14 residues. Germline V CDR1 and CDR2: MGHRA, YSYEKL. Trimming shortened V by 7 bases and J by 10 bases, and 20 bases separated the two germline ends. In nucleotides, the CDR3 is TGCGCCAGCACACGAACTCCCGAGCAAGTGGAGCAGTTCTTC. This translates into CASTRTPEQVEQFF.

This sequence joins TRBV5-5 and TRBJ2-5; D might be TRBD1 (6 bases). Trimming cost V 0 bases and J 5 bases, with 20 bases left between them. The CDR3 runs 17 residues. From germline, CDR1 is SGHKS and CDR2 YYEKEE (reference sequence). The CDR3 loop is CASSLERWTAFRETQYF. CDR3 coding DNA: TGTGCCAGCAGCTTGGAAAGATGGACAGCGTTTCGTGAGACCCAGTACTTC.

In DNA, the CDR3 is TGTGCCAGTAGTATCTCGTTAGCGTCCTCTGGAAACACCATATATTTT. Amino acids: CASSISLASSGNTIYF. V usage is TRBV19 and J usage is TRBJ1-3, with D uncertain. In germline, CDR1 is LNHDA, CDR2 SQIVND (reference sequence). Trimming cost V 3 bases and J 0 bases, with 12 bases left between them. The CDR3 is 16 residues long.

V usage is TRBV9 and J usage is TRBJ1-5; tentatively, D is TRBD1 (5 bases). Deletions cut 0 bases from V and 7 bases from J, with 17 bases between. The V gene's germline CDR1 is SGDLS and CDR2 YYNGEE. The CDR3 is made up of 16 amino acids. The CDR3 spells CASSVAWGGPRQPQHF. CDR3 bases: TGTGCCAGCAGCGTAGCCTGGGGGGGACCAAGGCAGCCCCAGCATTTT.

The chain links TRBV29-1 to TRBJ1-1, with D possibly matching TRBD1 (5 bases). Trimming pared 4 bases from V and 1 base from J, leaving 16 bases between. The CDR3 totals 15 residues. Germline V gene data show CDR1 as SQVTM and CDR2 as ANQGSEA. CDR3 loop: CSVVTAYRGNTEAFF. CDR3 coding DNA: TGCAGCGTTGTGACAGCCTATAGGGGGAACACTGAAGCTTTCTTT.

The V gene is TRBV6-1, the J gene TRBJ2-7; D is perhaps TRBD2 (5 bases). The ends were cut back, 6 bases at V and 7 bases at J, with 22 bases in the middle. This CDR3 spans 15 amino acids. Germline V CDR1 and CDR2: MNHNS, SASEGT. CDR3 residues: CASRGWRYHGWEQYV. The CDR3 DNA reads TGTGCCAGCAGGGGTTGGAGGTACCACGGGTGGGAGCAGTACGTC.

The V gene is TRBV11-3, the J gene TRBJ1-2, with D possibly TRBD1 on 6 matching bases. The V end lost 3 bases, the J end lost 1 base, and 15 bases lay between the germline ends. Germline assignment: CDR1 SGHNT and CDR2 YENEEA. The CDR3 loop spans 16 amino acids. CDR3: CASSLGAGDLNYGYTF. CDR3 DNA: TGTGCCAGCAGCTTGGGCGCAGGGGACCTTAACTATGGCTACACCTTC.

The CDR3 DNA reads as TGTGCCAGCAGCTTAGGCGGGACAGGACCGACCAAAAACATTCAGTACTTC. Translating gives CASSLGGTGPTKNIQYF. V usage is TRBV7-2 and J usage is TRBJ2-4; TRBD1 aligns across 8 bases. CDR1 is SGHTA, CDR2 FQGNSA, per germline. The CDR3 has 17 amino acids. The trim removed 1 base at V and 2 bases at J, leaving 7 bases unmatched.

On this clone itself: At one of its ends the junction is not consistent with the germline gene, which may arise from a read error. This rearrangement joins TRBV4-1 to TRBJ2-3, with D perhaps matching TRBD1 or TRBD2 (6 bases each). Germline V CDR1 and CDR2: MGHRA, YSYEKL. This CDR3 is 19 amino acids long. The CDR3 DNA is TGCGCCAGCAGGCAAGGGGGGAAATACAGGGTATCCAGCACAGATACGCAGTATTTT. Protein sequence: CASRQGGKYRVSSTDTQYF.

This clone appeared a few times. V usage is TRBV5-1 and J usage is TRBJ1-6, with 10 bases that match TRBD1. With 4 bases clipped from V and 9 bases from J, the junction kept 13 bases outside the gene matches. CDR3 length equals 17 residues. The germline CDR1 and CDR2 sequences are SGHRS and YFSETQ. The CDR3 DNA reads as TGCGCCAGCAGCAAAGGGGACAGGGGCCCGACTTCTTCACCCCTCCACTTT. This translates into CASSKGDRGPTSSPLHF.

This chain uses TRBV5-4 with TRBJ1-6; D might be TRBD1 (6 bases). This CDR3 is built from 16 residues. The V end lost 3 bases, the J end lost 8 bases, and 18 bases lay between the germline ends. Per germline, CDR1 SGHNT and CDR2 YYREEE (reference sequence). The CDR3 sequence is CASSWGGWGADSPLHF. CDR3 in DNA: TGTGCCAGCAGCTGGGGGGGGTGGGGGGCGGATTCACCCCTCCACTTT.

V is TRBV28 and J is TRBJ1-2, with no clear D. Germline V gives CDR1 MDHEN, CDR2 SYDVKM. Trimming pared 6 bases from V and 0 bases from J, leaving 14 bases between. The CDR3 has 15 residues. The DNA of the CDR3 is TGTGCCAGCAGCTGGTCGAGTAGAGCTAACTATGGCTACACCTTC. Translation: CASSWSSRANYGYTF.